Listed below are T cell receptor beta chains from one sample, sequenced in a study of blood T cell repertoires in COVID-19. Profiling relied on immunoSEQ multiplex PCR, and the TCRdb table lists in-frame clones only, not all of them. The sample gives 300,000 or so clones, around 81% of which show up once; around 4.2% is in the top ten. Sequencing was done on a sample of peripheral blood. The receptors originated from a woman aged 45 to 65 with active or convalescent COVID-19. Both conserved end residues are part of each CDR3. D genes are given only for firm matches. Rows give clone size only sometimes, using once, few, many, or a class for an expanded clone.

cdr3_aa cdr3_nt j_call v_call d_call clone_size
CASSPTDRAQYF TGTGCCAGCAGTCCAACGGACAGGGCGCAGTACTTC TRBJ2-7 TRBV6-6 TRBD1 -
CASSWGTAPNTEAFF TGTGCCAGCAGCTGGGGGACAGCCCCGAACACTGAAGCTTTCTTT TRBJ1-1 TRBV11-1 TRBD1 -
CASSYRLGGYEQYF TGTGCCAGCAGTTACCGACTGGGAGGCTACGAGCAGTACTTC TRBJ2-7 TRBV25-1 - -
CASSQVTGLGSPLHF TGTGCCAGCAGCCAAGTGACAGGCCTTGGTTCACCCCTCCACTTT TRBJ1-6 TRBV14 - -
CASSVTGVEQYF TGTGCCAGTAGTGTGACAGGGGTCGAGCAGTACTTC TRBJ2-7 TRBV19 TRBD1 -
CASSLGRSSNQPQHF TGTGCCAGCAGCTTGGGGAGGTCAAGCAATCAGCCCCAGCATTTT TRBJ1-5 TRBV11-2 - -
CASSDVSRNYGYTF TGTGCCAGCAGTGATGTTAGTCGGAACTATGGCTACACCTTC TRBJ1-2 TRBV2 - -
CASSSGQAQETQYF TGCGCCAGCAGCTCGGGACAGGCCCAAGAGACCCAGTACTTC TRBJ2-5 TRBV5-1 TRBD1 -
CACQKRLADLSTEAFF TGTGCCTGTCAGAAGAGGTTGGCTGACCTGAGCACTGAAGCTTTCTTT TRBJ1-1 TRBV19 - -
CASSVGRLAGASYNEQFF TGTGCCAGCAGCGTAGGTCGACTAGCGGGAGCTTCCTACAATGAGCAGTTCTTC TRBJ2-1 TRBV9 TRBD2 once
CASRVPNEKLFF TGTGCCAGCAGGGTTCCTAATGAAAAACTGTTTTTT TRBJ1-4 TRBV19 - once
CASSPAEASTDTQYF TGCGCCAGCAGCCCAGCGGAAGCTAGCACAGATACGCAGTATTTT TRBJ2-3 TRBV5-1 - -
CASSMGQGETEAFF TGTGCCAGTAGTATGGGACAGGGAGAGACTGAAGCTTTCTTT TRBJ1-1 TRBV19 TRBD1 -
CASSDPTQGPRFQPQHF TGTGCCAGTAGTGACCCAACACAGGGCCCGAGATTTCAGCCCCAGCATTTT TRBJ1-5 TRBV19 - -
CASSVGQGTSGPYEQYF TGTGCCAGCAGCGTAGGGCAGGGGACTAGCGGCCCCTACGAGCAGTACTTC TRBJ2-7 TRBV9 TRBD2 few
CASSMEGLGEKLFF TGTGCCAGTAGTATGGAGGGGTTAGGTGAAAAACTGTTTTTT TRBJ1-4 TRBV19 - -
CASSLLSGRGNEQFF TGTGCCAGCAGTTTATTGAGCGGGAGGGGAAATGAGCAGTTCTTC TRBJ2-1 TRBV27 TRBD2 -
CASGYSKDTIYF TGTGCCAGCGGCTACAGTAAGGACACCATATATTTT TRBJ1-3 TRBV27 - -
CASSSSATITNEKLFF TGTGCCAGTAGTAGCTCAGCGACGATCACTAATGAAAAACTGTTTTTT TRBJ1-4 TRBV19 - -
CASSSLSGQGETQYF TGTGCCAGCAGTTCCCTGAGCGGACAGGGAGAGACCCAGTACTTC TRBJ2-5 TRBV27 TRBD1 -
CASSLAPTGELFF TGTGCCAGCAGCTTGGCTCCCACCGGGGAGCTGTTTTTT TRBJ2-2 TRBV5-4 - few
CASSPRTGVNTEAFF TGTGCCAGCAGCCCTAGGACAGGGGTAAACACTGAAGCTTTCTTT TRBJ1-1 TRBV7-2 TRBD1 -
CASSVGWRGEPQHF TGTGCCAGCAGCGTAGGGTGGCGGGGGGAGCCCCAGCATTTT TRBJ1-5 TRBV9 - -
CASSSRDRGREQYF TGTGCCAGCAGCTCCCGGGACAGGGGGCGCGAGCAGTACTTC TRBJ2-7 TRBV11-2 TRBD1 -
CASSEGRNEQFF TGTGCCAGCAGTGAAGGGCGGAATGAGCAGTTCTTC TRBJ2-1 TRBV2 - -
CASGLAGTGGEAFF TGTGCTAGTGGTTTGGCCGGGACAGGGGGTGAAGCTTTCTTT TRBJ1-1 TRBV12-5 TRBD1 -
CASNPIAGGSYNEQFF TGTGCCAGCAACCCTATAGCGGGAGGGTCCTACAATGAGCAGTTCTTC TRBJ2-1 TRBV5-4 TRBD2 -
CASSPPAEDYGYTF TGTGCCAGCTCACCACCGGCCGAGGACTATGGCTACACCTTC TRBJ1-2 TRBV18 - -
CASSFSGRYNEQFF TGTGCCAGTAGTTTTAGCGGGAGGTACAATGAGCAGTTCTTC TRBJ2-1 TRBV19 TRBD2 -
CASRNGRVPPSPLHF TGTGCCAGCAGGAATGGGCGGGTACCCCCTTCACCCCTCCACTTT TRBJ1-6 TRBV6-5 - few
CASGQAGGYNEQFF TGTGCTAGTGGCCAAGCGGGAGGCTACAATGAGCAGTTCTTC TRBJ2-1 TRBV12-5 TRBD2 -
CASSLNRGGDTQYF TGCGCCAGCAGCTTAAACAGGGGCGGAGATACGCAGTATTTT TRBJ2-3 TRBV5-1 TRBD1 -
CASSLAPGSATYEQYF TGCGCCAGCAGCTTGGCCCCCGGGAGCGCTACCTACGAGCAGTACTTC TRBJ2-7 TRBV5-1 - -
CASSPYEGGEKLFF TGTGCCAGCTCACCTTATGAAGGGGGTGAAAAACTGTTTTTT TRBJ1-4 TRBV18 - -
CASSLAGTGVTGTQYF TGTGCCAGCAGCTTGGCCGGGACAGGCGTGACGGGTACGCAGTATTTT TRBJ2-3 TRBV5-4 TRBD1 -
CASSSGLARLLRAPYNEQFF TGTGCCAGCAGCTCAGGACTAGCGCGCCTACTCCGGGCCCCTTACAATGAGCAGTTCTTC TRBJ2-1 TRBV13 TRBD2 once
CPSSRPDREMGNEQFF TGCCCCAGCAGCCGACCGGACAGGGAGATGGGCAATGAGCAGTTCTTC TRBJ2-1 TRBV4-1 TRBD1 -
CASSLAGYGSPLHF TGCGCCAGCAGCTTGGCGGGGTATGGTTCACCCCTCCACTTT TRBJ1-6 TRBV5-1 - -
CASSLRQGLQETQYF TGTGCCAGCAGCCTACGACAGGGGCTTCAAGAGACCCAGTACTTC TRBJ2-5 TRBV7-2 TRBD1 -
CASSGLAGGGEQFF TGTGCCAGCAGTGGACTAGCGGGAGGGGGTGAGCAGTTCTTC TRBJ2-1 TRBV27 TRBD2 -
CASSLAGLAGGSYNEQFF TGTGCCAGCAGCTTAGCGGGCCTAGCGGGAGGGTCCTACAATGAGCAGTTCTTC TRBJ2-1 TRBV7-9 TRBD2 -
CASSGSGIPHEQYF TGTGCCAGCAGTGGTAGCGGGATTCCCCACGAGCAGTACTTC TRBJ2-7 TRBV2 TRBD2 -
CASTRRRLAGTDTQYF TGTGCCAGCACCCGACGCAGGCTAGCCGGCACAGATACGCAGTATTTT TRBJ2-3 TRBV7-8 - -
CASSQGLAGAHEQFF TGTGCCAGCAGCCAAGGGCTAGCGGGAGCCCATGAGCAGTTCTTC TRBJ2-1 TRBV4-2 TRBD2 -
CASSLSDRDYGYTF TGTGCCAGCAGCCTATCGGACAGGGACTATGGCTACACCTTC TRBJ1-2 TRBV3-1/TRBV3-2 TRBD1 -
CASSQSSGVYEQYF TGTGCCAGCAGCCAGTCTAGCGGAGTCTACGAGCAGTACTTC TRBJ2-7 TRBV7-3 TRBD2 few
CASSQDLGQEPGDTQYF TGCGCCAGCAGCCAAGATCTGGGACAGGAGCCTGGGGATACGCAGTATTTT TRBJ2-3 TRBV4-1 TRBD1 -
CASSFLPDREAEQYF TGTGCCAGCAGTTTCCTACCCGACAGGGAGGCCGAGCAGTACTTC TRBJ2-7 TRBV6-2/TRBV6-3 - -
CASSDRVLIYGYTF TGTGCCAGCAGCGACAGGGTTCTTATCTATGGCTACACCTTC TRBJ1-2 TRBV2 TRBD1 -
CASSAVWGGGTEAFF TGTGCCAGCAGTGCGGTTTGGGGTGGAGGAACTGAAGCTTTCTTT TRBJ1-1 TRBV2 - -
CATSTWAAHSNQPQHF TGTGCCACTAGCACCTGGGCAGCTCATAGCAATCAGCCCCAGCATTTT TRBJ1-5 TRBV15 - -
CASSLRAGVNTGELFF TGTGCCAGCAGCCTCCGAGCGGGAGTAAACACCGGGGAGCTGTTTTTT TRBJ2-2 TRBV9 TRBD2 -
CASSSWTGQGEQFF TGTGCCAGCAGTTCCTGGACAGGGCAAGGGGAGCAGTTCTTC TRBJ2-1 TRBV6-6 TRBD1 -
CASSFGTSLPTEQYF TGTGCCAGCAGCTTCGGGACTAGCCTACCTACGGAGCAGTACTTC TRBJ2-7 TRBV28 TRBD2 -